The 19 T cell receptor beta chains below come from one sample, sequenced in a study of PD-1 blockade in classical Hodgkin lymphoma. In every patient, relapse followed autologous stem cell transplantation, while exposure to brentuximab vedotin differed. TCRdb's table, derived via immunoSEQ multiplex PCR, lists solely in-frame clones and lacks some. The sample consists of about 54,000 clones, under 95% of them appearing once. The starting material was peripheral blood mononuclear cells (PBMCs), obtained before the second cycle of nivolumab. The receptors were sampled from a human donor with classical Hodgkin lymphoma.

The chain combines TRBV30 with TRBJ1-2; possibly TRBD1 for D (5 bases). Germline V gene sequence: CDR1 GTSNPN, CDR2 SVGIG (reference sequence). The V end lost 3 bases, the J end lost 5 bases, and 13 bases lay between the germline ends. This CDR3 is 13 amino acids long. CDR3 DNA: TGTGCCTGGAGCACGGGACTGAGGTATGGCTACACCTTC. Translated: CAWSTGLRYGYTF.

The chain has TRBV10-1 and TRBJ1-3, with 7 positions matching TRBD1. V lost 3 bases to trimming and J lost 2 bases; unmatched junction nucleotides: 7. The CDR3 extends over 16 amino acids. Germline V CDR1 and CDR2: WNHNN, SYGVQD (reference sequence). CDR3 in DNA: TGCGCCAGCAGTGAAACGACAGGGAAAACTGGAAACACCATATATTTT. Its translation: CASSETTGKTGNTIYF.

This clone was detected once. The J gene is TRBJ2-7, the V gene TRBV5-8; 13 positions agree with TRBD2. With 3 bases clipped from V and 3 bases from J, the junction kept 9 bases outside the gene matches. The germline V gene has CDR1 SGHTS and CDR2 YDEGEE. The CDR3 is 17 amino acids. The DNA for the CDR3 is TGTGCCAGCAGCTATAATCTTGGACTAGCGGGAGACTACGAGCAGTACTTC. This translates into CASSYNLGLAGDYEQYF. Full variable domain (outside the CDR3, taken from reference TRBV5-8 and TRBJ2-7): EAGVTQSPTHLIKTRGQQATLRCSPISGHTSVYWYQQALGLGLQFLLWYDEGEERNRGNFPPRFSGRQFPNYSSELNVNALELEDSALYLCASSYNLGLAGDYEQYFGPGTRLTVT.

The chain carries TRBV6-5 and TRBJ2-5; 7 bases are a match to TRBD1. Trimming at V came to 2 bases and at J to 1 base, leaving 4 bases not matched to a gene. Germline V gives CDR1 MNHEY, CDR2 SVGAGI. The CDR3 loop spans 15 amino acids. The DNA of the CDR3 is TGTGCCAGCAGTTACACACAGGGGATCCAAGAGACCCAGTACTTC. Translated: CASSYTQGIQETQYF.

This chain uses TRBV7-2 with TRBJ2-5; TRBD2 aligns across 8 bases. V dropped 0 bases and J dropped 3; count of bases not matched to a gene: 6. CDR1 is SGHTA, CDR2 FQGNSA, per germline. This CDR3 comprises 16 residues. The CDR3 DNA reads TGTGCCAGCAGCTTAGCGAACCAGCGGGGGAAAGAGACCCAGTACTTC. Amino acid sequence: CASSLANQRGKETQYF.

V usage is TRBV9 and J usage is TRBJ2-1; the D is unclear. There are 13 residues in the CDR3. CDR1 and CDR2 (germline): SGDLS, YYNGEE. Trimming shortened V by 3 bases and J by 13 bases, and 17 bases separated the two germline ends. In nucleotides, the CDR3 is TGTGCCAGCAGCGGTTATCCGTACGATCGCCAGTTCTTC. This encodes CASSGYPYDRQFF.

A single count supports this clone. The chain couples TRBV25-1 to TRBJ2-5; D is perhaps TRBD1 or TRBD2 (5 bases each). CDR1 is MGHDK and CDR2 is SYGVNS in the germline V gene. This CDR3 is built from 10 residues. Trimming shortened V by 3 bases and J by 14 bases, and 10 bases separated the two germline ends. CDR3 residues: CASSDGTIYF. DNA for the CDR3: TGTGCCAGCAGTGACGGGACGATATACTTC.

The gene calls are TRBV9 and TRBJ2-2; tentatively, D is TRBD1 (6 bases). The CDR3 totals 18 residues. Per germline, CDR1 SGDLS and CDR2 YYNGEE. The V end lost 0 bases, the J end lost 1 base, and 16 bases lay between the germline ends. CDR3 protein: CASSVADNRVLNTGELFF. The CDR3 coding sequence is TGTGCCAGCAGCGTAGCCGATAACAGGGTGTTGAACACCGGGGAGCTGTTTTTT.

This clone occurred once. The chain recombines TRBV14 with TRBJ1-2; possibly TRBD1 for D (5 bases). Per the germline V gene, CDR1 is SGHDN and CDR2 is FVKESK. Trimming stripped 7 bases from V and 2 bases from J, with 26 bases between. CDR3 length: 18 amino acids. The CDR3 region has the DNA TGTGCCAGCACCTCCGCGAAGGACGCGGGGGGAGTAAACTATGGCTACACCTTC. Residues: CASTSAKDAGGVNYGYTF.

The chain combines TRBV2 with TRBJ2-6; D is perhaps TRBD1 or TRBD2 (5 bases each). Trimming removed 6 bases at V and 4 bases at J, with 19 bases between. Germline-derived CDR1 and CDR2 are SNHLY and FYNNEI. The CDR3 consists of 17 residues. In nucleotides, the CDR3 is TGTGCCAGCAGCAGTGAGCGGACAAGAGGAGGGGCCAACGTCCTGACTTTC. It codes for CASSSERTRGGANVLTF.

This rearrangement joins TRBV27 to TRBJ2-3, with 10 positions matching TRBD2. The CDR3 has 16 amino acids. Germline V gene sequence: CDR1 MNHEY, CDR2 SMNVEV (reference sequence). Unmatched junction bases numbered 5, after V lost 2 bases and J lost 3 bases. CDR3 residues: CASSLGAGGLTDTQYF. Here the CDR3 DNA reads TGTGCCAGCAGTTTAGGAGCGGGAGGGCTAACAGATACGCAGTATTTT.

The rearrangement links TRBV19 to TRBJ2-7; D is uncertain. The CDR3 is made up of 14 amino acids. Between the trimmed V and J ends, which lost 0 bases and 5 bases, there was a span of 11 bases. Germline V gene data show CDR1 as LNHDA and CDR2 as SQIVND (reference sequence). The CDR3 region has the DNA TGTGCCAGTAGTATAGAGGGCAGAAGAGACGAGCAGTACTTC. Protein product: CASSIEGRRDEQYF.

The chain couples TRBV6-6 to TRBJ1-5; a possible D gene is TRBD1 (5 bases). Per germline, CDR1 MNHNY and CDR2 SVGAGI (reference sequence). There are 16 residues in the CDR3. The germline V and J ends were trimmed by 2 bases and 8 bases, with 19 bases remaining between them. The CDR3 reads CASSYGGDSPWKPQHF. The DNA for the CDR3 is TGTGCCAGCAGTTACGGGGGAGACAGTCCGTGGAAGCCCCAGCATTTT.

This chain uses TRBV14 with TRBJ1-1; D is unclear. The CDR3 is 12 residues long. The germline V gene has CDR1 SGHDN and CDR2 FVKESK. V was trimmed by 5 bases and J by 8 bases, leaving 12 bases between them. CDR3 loop: CASSVGPDEAFF. The CDR3, as DNA: TGTGCCAGCAGCGTAGGCCCAGACGAAGCTTTCTTT.

V gene TRBV19 combines with J gene TRBJ2-1, with TRBD1 as a possible D gene (5 bases). The CDR3 is made up of 15 amino acids. The V end was cut by 6 bases, the J end by 4 bases, with 16 bases between. The germline CDR1 and CDR2 sequences are LNHDA and SQIVND (reference sequence). CDR3 residues: CASRPIDQGYNEQFF. CDR3 in DNA: TGTGCCAGTAGGCCGATCGACCAGGGTTACAATGAGCAGTTCTTC.

The chain couples TRBV5-8 to TRBJ1-5, with D possibly matching TRBD1 (5 bases). V was pared by 1 base and J by 4 bases, with 15 bases between. Germline-derived CDR1 and CDR2 are SGHTS and YDEGEE. This CDR3 has 16 residues. The CDR3 nucleotides read TGTGCCAGCAGCTTGTTTAGTGGGCCAGGGAATCAGCCCCAGCATTTT. It translates to CASSLFSGPGNQPQHF.

This sequence joins TRBV5-1 and TRBJ1-2, with 7 bases fitting TRBD1. V lost 4 bases, J lost 4 bases, and 10 bases stayed unmatched. The germline V gene encodes CDR1 SGHRS and CDR2 YFSETQ. The CDR3 totals 15 residues. DNA of the CDR3: TGCGCCAGCAGCCCATCTGGGGACAGAACCTATGGCTACACCTTC. Its protein is CASSPSGDRTYGYTF. Full variable domain (outside the CDR3, taken from reference TRBV5-1 and TRBJ1-2): KAGVTQTPRYLIKTRGQQVTLSCSPISGHRSVSWYQQTPGQGLQFLFEYFSETQRNKGNFPGRFSGRQFSNSRSEMNVSTLELGDSALYLCASSPSGDRTYGYTFGSGTRLTVV.

The chain is built from TRBV27 and TRBJ2-3; D possibly corresponds to TRBD2 (5 bases). Germline-derived CDR1 and CDR2 are MNHEY and SMNVEV (reference sequence). V was cut by 2 bases and J by 3 bases, with 12 bases left in between. CDR3 length: 15 residues. This CDR3 is CASSLVASITDTQYF. The CDR3 DNA reads as TGTGCCAGCAGTTTAGTGGCTAGCATAACAGATACGCAGTATTTT.

The chain combines TRBV6-5 with TRBJ2-1; 10 positions agree with TRBD1. Germline assignment: CDR1 MNHEY and CDR2 SVGAGI. Trimming at V came to 6 bases and at J to 4 bases, leaving 6 bases not matched to a gene. The CDR3 loop spans 15 amino acids. This CDR3 reads CASRLDRGEYNEQFF. The CDR3, as DNA: TGTGCCAGCAGATTGGACAGGGGGGAGTACAATGAGCAGTTCTTC.